This T cell receptor (beta chain) originates from a study of monozygotic twins with inflammatory bowel disease. About this clonotype: Its antigen is undetermined.

Blood samples of about 2.5 ml were drawn from every donor. Using TCRalpha and TCRbeta cDNA, the researchers carried out two nested PCRs that lasted 16 and 9 cycles. TCRdb re-called the 5' RACE reads and catalogs CDR3 proteins one per entry, DNA excluded. The sample includes 150,000 to 200,000 distinct CDR3 sequences. The CDR3 is made up of 20 amino acids. Per the germline V gene, CDR1 is DFQATT and CDR2 is SNEGSKA (reference sequence). Study-wide results and limits: Versus healthy twins, IBD patients showed fewer clonotypes shared with others, especially with disease activity.

The receptor was isolated from a human donor with ulcerative colitis or Crohn's disease, or a healthy co-twin of an affected twin (not recorded which). The chain employs TRBV20-1 and TRBJ2-1; TCRdb picks TRBD2, but there is no DNA to check that call. The sequenced material came from blood. The CDR3 protein is CSARDTHRRTSGSAYNEQFF.